This T cell receptor beta chain was observed in a study of cytomegalovirus exposure and HLA in healthy donors (dated by TCRdb to about 2017). Looking at the study overall: A later analysis indicated that the 130 or so validation repertoires were generated on the platform also employed for the approximately 700 repertoires of the first cohort. Besides the first cohort of around 700 subjects, a separate validation cohort made up of roughly 120 different subjects was used. The study combined high-throughput TCR immunosequencing, statistical association of individual TCRs with disease status, and machine learning to predict cytomegalovirus infection status. The study aimed to test whether cataloging public T cell receptors could reveal signatures of past pathogen exposure. The study at large found these results: While some public TCRs were present in many individuals, most TCR sequences turned up only very rarely across donors. It was suggested by the authors that the approach could potentially be generalized to other disease states and immunological phenotypes. The study listed 150 to 200 TCR beta chains as associated with cytomegalovirus. Three of the identified cytomegalovirus-associated TCR beta chains were confirmed in vitro to be specific for cytomegalovirus antigens. The classifier was reported to diagnose cytomegalovirus status with high specificity and sensitivity in both the original and validation cohorts. The validation cohort had no HLA typing available for a later analysis, so co-occurrence within that cohort was assessed over all 130 or so repertoires. Subsequent analysis determined that TCRs grouped into clusters in the first cohort also showed a tendency toward co-occurrence across the roughly 120 validation repertoires, and about 94% of cluster scores exceeded 0.

Concerning this clone: Its recognized antigen is unknown. No much larger clone is present one base from it, and per-base qualities are unavailable.

From the cysteine through the phenylalanine, the CDR3 covers 14 amino acids. The kept DNA is CDR3 alone, 42 bases in frame from the first base. V and J lose 6 bases and 1 base, and a span of 10 bases separates them. CDR1 and CDR2 were assigned from the germline V gene (reference sequence) as MNHEY and SMNVEV. Donors formed part of the validation cohort, which comprised 120 subjects and was distinct from the first cohort of some 700 subjects. Library preparation was by the immunoSEQ multiplex PCR assay. Turning to the authors' computational methods: A statistical classification framework was developed to diagnose cytomegalovirus status using the catalog of TCR beta chain sequences. Entries here come from immuneACCESS through TCRdb and include only in-frame sequences with V and J called. Some clones fail to appear in such tables; in the studies checked, an unresolved V gene covers under half of the shortfall, and the cause of the remainder is unknown. V and J calls plus clone size are reproduced from that table; the DNA served to infer D and trimming. The sample yields 150,000 or so clones; 89% were counted once. The ten largest clones capture about 8.2% of the sample.

This receptor was obtained from a woman younger than 35 in good health and CMV-seropositive. The material sequenced was PBMCs. The V gene is TRBV27 and the J gene is TRBJ2-1, with the identity of the D gene unclear. CDR3 reads: CASRPTPSYNEQFF. The nucleotide sequence is given as TGTGCCAGCAGGCCGACTCCTTCCTACAATGAGCAGTTCTTC.